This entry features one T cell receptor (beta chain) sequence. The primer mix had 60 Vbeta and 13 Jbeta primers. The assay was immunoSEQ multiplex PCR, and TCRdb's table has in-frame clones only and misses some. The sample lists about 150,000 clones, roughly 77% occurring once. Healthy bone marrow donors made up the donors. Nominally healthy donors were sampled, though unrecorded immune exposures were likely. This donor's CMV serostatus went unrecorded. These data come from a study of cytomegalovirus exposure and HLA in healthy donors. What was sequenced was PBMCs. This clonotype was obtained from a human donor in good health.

For the CDR3, the DNA is TGCGCCAGCACCCCCGGACGGGAATTAAGTTCTGAAGCTTTCTTT. This codes for CASTPGRELSSEAFF. This chain links TRBV10-1 with TRBJ1-1; D is unclear. CDR3 length: 15 amino acids. The V and J ends lost 7 bases and 6 bases respectively, with 21 bases between them. The germline gives CDR1 WNHNN, CDR2 SYGVQD (reference sequence).